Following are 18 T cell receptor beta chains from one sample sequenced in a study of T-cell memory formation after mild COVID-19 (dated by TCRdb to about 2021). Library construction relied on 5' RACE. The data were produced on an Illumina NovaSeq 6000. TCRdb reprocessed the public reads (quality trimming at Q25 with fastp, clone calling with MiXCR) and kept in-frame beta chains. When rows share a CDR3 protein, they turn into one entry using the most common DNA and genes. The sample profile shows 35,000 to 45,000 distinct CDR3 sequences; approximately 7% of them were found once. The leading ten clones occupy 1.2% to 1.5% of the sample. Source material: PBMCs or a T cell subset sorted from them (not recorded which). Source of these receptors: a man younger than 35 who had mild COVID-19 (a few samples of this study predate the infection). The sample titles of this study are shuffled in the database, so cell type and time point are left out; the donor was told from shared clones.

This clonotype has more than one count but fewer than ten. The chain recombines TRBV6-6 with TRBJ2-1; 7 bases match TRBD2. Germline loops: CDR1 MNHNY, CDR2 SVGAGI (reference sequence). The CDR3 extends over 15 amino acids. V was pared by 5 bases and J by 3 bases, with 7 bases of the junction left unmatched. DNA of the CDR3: TGTGCCAGCAGTCCCTCGGGCGGGGGCTACAATGAGCAGTTCTTC. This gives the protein CASSPSGGGYNEQFF.

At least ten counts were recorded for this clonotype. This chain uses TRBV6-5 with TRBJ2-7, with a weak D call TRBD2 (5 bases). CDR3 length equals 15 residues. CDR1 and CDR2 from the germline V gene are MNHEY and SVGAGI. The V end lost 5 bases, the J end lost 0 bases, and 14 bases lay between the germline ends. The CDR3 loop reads CASSELGESSYEQYF. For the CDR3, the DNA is TGTGCCAGCAGTGAACTAGGCGAGAGCTCCTACGAGCAGTACTTC.

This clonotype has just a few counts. The CDR3 nucleotides read TGTGCCAGCAGCGTAACTATGGCCGGACAAGAGACCCAGTACTTC. Protein sequence: CASSVTMAGQETQYF. The chain joins TRBV9 to TRBJ2-5, with D unclear. Germline CDR1 is SGDLS and CDR2 is YYNGEE. Trimming cost V 1 base and J 2 bases, with 12 bases left between them. The CDR3 totals 15 residues.

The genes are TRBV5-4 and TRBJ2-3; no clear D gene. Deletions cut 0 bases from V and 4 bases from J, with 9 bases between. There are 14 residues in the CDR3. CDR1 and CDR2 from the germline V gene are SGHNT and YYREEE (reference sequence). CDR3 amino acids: CASSLEGVADTQYF. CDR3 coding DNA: TGTGCCAGCAGCTTGGAGGGCGTGGCAGATACGCAGTATTTT.

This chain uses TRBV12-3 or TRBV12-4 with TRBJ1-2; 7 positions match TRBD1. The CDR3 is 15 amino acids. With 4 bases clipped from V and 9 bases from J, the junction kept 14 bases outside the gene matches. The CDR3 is CASSSPTGTAVSYTF. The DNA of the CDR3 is TGTGCCAGCAGTTCCCCGACAGGGACGGCCGTTAGCTACACCTTC.

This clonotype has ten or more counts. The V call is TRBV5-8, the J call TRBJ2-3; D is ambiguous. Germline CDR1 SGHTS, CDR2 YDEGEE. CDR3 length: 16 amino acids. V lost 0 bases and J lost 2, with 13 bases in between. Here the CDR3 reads CASSLVGDGYTDTQYF. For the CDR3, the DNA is TGTGCCAGCAGCTTGGTTGGTGACGGATACACAGATACGCAGTATTTT.

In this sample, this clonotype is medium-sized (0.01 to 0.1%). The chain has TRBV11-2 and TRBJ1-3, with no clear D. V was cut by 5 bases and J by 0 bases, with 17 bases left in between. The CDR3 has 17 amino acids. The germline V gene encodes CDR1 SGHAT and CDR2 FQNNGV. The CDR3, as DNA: TGTGCCAGCAGCCGAAACCCCAAGGGCCTCTCTGGAAACACCATATATTTT. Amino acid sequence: CASSRNPKGLSGNTIYF.

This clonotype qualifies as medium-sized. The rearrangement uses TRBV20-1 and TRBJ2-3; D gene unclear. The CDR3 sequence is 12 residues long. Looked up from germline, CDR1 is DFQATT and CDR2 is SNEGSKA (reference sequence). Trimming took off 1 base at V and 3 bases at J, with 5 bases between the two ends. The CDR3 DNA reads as TGCAGTGCTAGAGTACGGACAGATACGCAGTATTTT. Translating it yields CSARVRTDTQYF.

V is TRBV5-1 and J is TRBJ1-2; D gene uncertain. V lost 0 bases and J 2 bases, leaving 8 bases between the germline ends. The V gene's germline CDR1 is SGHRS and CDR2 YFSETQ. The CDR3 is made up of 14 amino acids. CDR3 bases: TGCGCCAGCAGCTTGGAGTCAGGAAACTATGGCTACACCTTC. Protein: CASSLESGNYGYTF.

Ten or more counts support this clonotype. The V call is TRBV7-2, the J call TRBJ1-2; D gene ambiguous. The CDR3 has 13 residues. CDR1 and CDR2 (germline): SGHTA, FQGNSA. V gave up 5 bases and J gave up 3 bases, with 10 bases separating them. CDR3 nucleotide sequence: TGTGCCAGCAGCACGAACAGCTACTATGGCTACACCTTC. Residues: CASSTNSYYGYTF.

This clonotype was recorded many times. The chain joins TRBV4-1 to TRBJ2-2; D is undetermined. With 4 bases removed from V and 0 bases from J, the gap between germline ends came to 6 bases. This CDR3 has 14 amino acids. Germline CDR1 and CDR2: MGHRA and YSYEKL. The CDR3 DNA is TGCGCCAGCAGCCCCGGGTCGAACACCGGGGAGCTGTTTTTT. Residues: CASSPGSNTGELFF.

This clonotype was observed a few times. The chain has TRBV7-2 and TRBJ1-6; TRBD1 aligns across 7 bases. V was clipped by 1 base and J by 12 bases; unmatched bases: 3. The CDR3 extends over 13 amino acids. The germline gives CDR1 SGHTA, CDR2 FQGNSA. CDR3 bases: TGTGCCAGCAGCTTAGAACAGGGGCTACCCCTCCACTTT. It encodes CASSLEQGLPLHF.

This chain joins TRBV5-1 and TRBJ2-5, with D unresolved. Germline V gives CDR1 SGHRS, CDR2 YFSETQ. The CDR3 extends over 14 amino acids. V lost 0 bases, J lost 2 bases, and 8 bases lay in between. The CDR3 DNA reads TGCGCCAGCAGCTTGGGAGCTGGTCAAGAGACCCAGTACTTC. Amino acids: CASSLGAGQETQYF.

CDR3: CASSPRGAQAYGYTF. For the CDR3, the DNA is TGTGCCAGCAGTCCTCGAGGGGCACAGGCCTATGGCTACACCTTC. The rearrangement links TRBV12-3 or TRBV12-4 to TRBJ1-2; possibly TRBD1 for D (5 bases). Trimming removed 5 bases at V and 4 bases at J, with 17 bases between. This CDR3 spans 15 amino acids.

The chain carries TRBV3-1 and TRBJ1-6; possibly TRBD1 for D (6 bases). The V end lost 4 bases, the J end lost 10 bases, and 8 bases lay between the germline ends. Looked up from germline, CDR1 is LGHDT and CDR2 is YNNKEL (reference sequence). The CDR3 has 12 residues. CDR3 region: CASSPGVSPLHF. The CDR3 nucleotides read TGTGCCAGCAGCCCAGGGGTCTCACCCCTCCACTTT.

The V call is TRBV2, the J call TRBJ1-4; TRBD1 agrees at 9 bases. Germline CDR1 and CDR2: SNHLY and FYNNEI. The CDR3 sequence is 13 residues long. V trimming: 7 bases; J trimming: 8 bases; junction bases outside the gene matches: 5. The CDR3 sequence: CASKGTGPEKLFF. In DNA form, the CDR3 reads TGTGCCAGCAAAGGGACAGGGCCAGAAAAACTGTTTTTT.

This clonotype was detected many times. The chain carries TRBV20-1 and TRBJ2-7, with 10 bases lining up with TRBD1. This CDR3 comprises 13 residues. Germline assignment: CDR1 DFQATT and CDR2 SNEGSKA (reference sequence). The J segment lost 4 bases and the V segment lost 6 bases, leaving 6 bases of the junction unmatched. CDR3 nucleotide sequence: TGCAGTGCCGACAGGGGGCGCGGTTACGAGCAGTACTTC. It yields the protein CSADRGRGYEQYF.

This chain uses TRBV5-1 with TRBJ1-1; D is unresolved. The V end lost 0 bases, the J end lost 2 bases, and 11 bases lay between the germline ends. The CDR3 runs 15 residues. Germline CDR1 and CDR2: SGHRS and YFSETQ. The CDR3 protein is CASSLAAVGNTEAFF. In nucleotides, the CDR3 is TGCGCCAGCAGCTTGGCCGCCGTGGGTAACACTGAAGCTTTCTTT.